These 21 T cell receptor beta chains were sequenced from one sample in a study of Ad26.COV2.S vaccination and SARS-CoV-2 variants. Profiling relied on immunoSEQ multiplex PCR, and the TCRdb table lists in-frame clones only, not all of them. The table shows a few hundred thousand clones, with 80% to 90% occurring only once. Treatment specified: roughly 18 received Ad26.COV2.S at low or high dose, single or two shots; roughly 5 received placebo; per-sample allocation not given. Samples were taken on day 63 after the first vaccine or placebo injection. Sequencing was performed on peripheral blood, taken in a trial of Ad26.COV2.S vaccine versus placebo. The receptor set was obtained from a person between 18 and 65 years old who received the Ad26.COV2.S COVID-19 vaccine or a placebo.

The chain joins TRBV12-3 or TRBV12-4 to TRBJ1-1; D is ambiguous. The V gene lost 5 bases and the J gene lost 3 bases, with 10 bases spanning the gap. The CDR3 covers 13 residues. The CDR3 spells CASSVAQYTEAFF. The CDR3 DNA reads as TGTGCCAGCAGTGTTGCTCAGTACACTGAAGCTTTCTTT.

The rearrangement links TRBV11-3 to TRBJ2-1; a weak D match, TRBD2 (6 bases). V gave up 5 bases and J gave up 3 bases, with 8 bases separating them. This CDR3 contains 13 residues. Germline-derived CDR1 and CDR2 are SGHNT and YENEEA. CDR3 coding DNA: TGTGCCAGCAGCGTGGGACTCTACAATGAGCAGTTCTTC. It specifies CASSVGLYNEQFF.

The rearrangement joins TRBV27 to TRBJ1-2; tentative D call: TRBD1 (5 bases). Trimming cost V 3 bases and J 6 bases, with 26 bases left between them. Germline CDR1 reads MNHEY; CDR2 reads SMNVEV (reference sequence). The CDR3 covers 18 residues. In DNA, the CDR3 is TGTGCCAGCAGTTTTAGAGGGGCCAATATACTATTAACTAATGGCTACACCTTC. This encodes CASSFRGANILLTNGYTF.

This chain's CDR3 is CASSGQGADTQYF. The CDR3 region has the DNA TGCGCCAGCAGCGGACAGGGGGCAGATACGCAGTATTTT. The chain has TRBV5-1 and TRBJ2-3, with 10 bases fitting TRBD1. Germline CDR1 reads SGHRS; CDR2 reads YFSETQ. With 4 bases clipped from V and 4 bases from J, the junction kept 0 bases outside the gene matches. The CDR3 is 13 residues long.

The chain recombines TRBV5-8 with TRBJ2-6; D unclear. The CDR3 loop spans 13 amino acids. Trimming cost V 10 bases and J 1 base, with 9 bases left between them. CDR1 and CDR2 from the germline V gene are SGHTS and YDEGEE. The CDR3 nucleotides are TGTGCCCCCCCAGGTTCTGGGGCCAACGTCCTGACTTTC. Translated: CAPPGSGANVLTF. The whole variable domain, remainder taken from reference TRBV5-8 and TRBJ2-6, is EAGVTQSPTHLIKTRGQQATLRCSPISGHTSVYWYQQALGLGLQFLLWYDEGEERNRGNFPPRFSGRQFPNYSSELNVNALELEDSALYLCAPPGSGANVLTFGAGSRLTVL.

The genes are TRBV3-1 (or the pseudogene TRBV3-2) and TRBJ1-4, with D unresolved. The germline V gene has CDR1 LGHDT and CDR2 YNNKEL (reference sequence). The CDR3 is 11 residues long. The ends were cut back, 3 bases at V and 8 bases at J, with 4 bases in the middle. The chain's CDR3 is CASSQREKLFF. The CDR3 nucleotides read TGTGCCAGCAGCCAGCGGGAAAAACTGTTTTTT.

The gene calls are TRBV4-1 and TRBJ1-5, with a tentative D call TRBD1 (5 bases). Germline lookup yields CDR1 MGHRA and CDR2 YSYEKL. Trimming took 3 bases from V and 2 from J, leaving 11 bases between them. The CDR3 consists of 15 residues. The CDR3 sequence: CASSHLGEGNQPQHF. The CDR3 coding sequence is TGCGCCAGCAGCCATTTGGGGGAAGGCAATCAGCCCCAGCATTTT.

The genes are TRBV19 and TRBJ2-1; 7 positions agree with TRBD1. Per germline, CDR1 LNHDA and CDR2 SQIVND (reference sequence). The length of the CDR3 is 15 residues. Germline trimming cut 2 bases from V and 10 bases from J; bases unmatched to any gene: 11. CDR3 sequence reads: CASSILRQGLDEQFF. CDR3 DNA: TGTGCCAGTAGTATACTTCGACAGGGCCTAGACGAGCAGTTCTTC.

As concerns this clone: In the same sample, other DNA sequences code for this CDR3. This chain joins TRBV18 and TRBJ1-1; the D gene is possibly TRBD1 (6 bases). CDR3 length equals 13 residues. Trimming shortened V by 3 bases and J by 1 base, and 6 bases separated the two germline ends. Germline values: CDR1 KGHSH, CDR2 LQKENI. The CDR3 DNA is TGTGCCAGCTCACCGGGGGCGAACACTGAAGCTTTCTTT. It translates to CASSPGANTEAFF. Using reference TRBV18 and TRBJ1-1 for the parts outside the CDR3, the full variable domain is NAGVMQNPRHLVRRRGQEARLRCSPMKGHSHVYWYRQLPEEGLKFMVYLQKENIIDESGMPKERFSAEFPKEGPSILRIQQVVRGDSAAYFCASSPGANTEAFFGQGTRLTVV.

The V gene is TRBV6-2 or TRBV6-3, the J gene TRBJ2-7; D not certain. This CDR3 is built from 13 residues. Looked up from germline, CDR1 is MNHEY and CDR2 is SVGEGT. V dropped 6 bases and J dropped 7 bases, with 16 bases sitting between them. The CDR3 DNA sequence: TGTGCCAGCAGCCTCGGGCGCGCCTTGGAGCAGTACTTC. The encoded protein is CASSLGRALEQYF.

Here the CDR3 reads CASSFKGGLNTEAFF. The CDR3 nucleotides read TGTGCCAGCAGCTTCAAAGGGGGACTGAACACTGAAGCTTTCTTT. V gene TRBV5-4 combines with J gene TRBJ1-1; D perhaps matches TRBD1 (6 bases). The CDR3 covers 15 residues. Germline V lookup: CDR1 SGHNT, CDR2 YYREEE (reference sequence). V shed 2 bases and J shed 0 bases, with 11 bases lying between them.

The chain has TRBV13 and TRBJ2-7, with D possibly being TRBD1 (6 bases). Germline values: CDR1 PRHDT, CDR2 FYEKMQ (reference sequence). The CDR3 sequence is 12 residues long. Deletions cut 4 bases from V and 5 bases from J, with 9 bases between. The CDR3 protein is CASSSQGDEQYF. For the CDR3, the DNA is TGTGCCAGCAGCTCACAGGGCGACGAGCAGTACTTC.

About this clone itself: Other DNA sequences in this sample translate to the same CDR3. The V gene is TRBV3-1 (or the pseudogene TRBV3-2), the J gene TRBJ2-5; D is unclear. This CDR3 region has 13 residues. Trimming shortened V by 1 base and J by 5 bases, and 8 bases separated the two germline ends. Germline V gene sequence: CDR1 LGHDT, CDR2 YNNKEL (reference sequence). CDR3 DNA sequence: TGTGCCAGCAGCCAAGTAGAAGGGGAGACCCAGTACTTC. It translates to CASSQVEGETQYF.

The rearrangement uses TRBV2 and TRBJ2-2, with TRBD1 as a possible D gene (6 bases). Trimming removed 2 bases at V and 0 bases at J, with 7 bases between. The CDR3 totals 15 residues. In germline, CDR1 is SNHLY, CDR2 FYNNEI. The DNA of the CDR3 is TGTGCCAGCAGTGAAACAGGGCCGAACACCGGGGAGCTGTTTTTT. The encoded protein is CASSETGPNTGELFF.

This clone appeared a few times. This chain connects TRBV4-1 to TRBJ1-2; no reliable D call. Germline V gene data show CDR1 as MGHRA and CDR2 as YSYEKL. The CDR3 contains 14 residues. Trimming removed 1 base from V and 2 bases from J, with 8 bases in between. The CDR3 reads CASSQAGTNYGYTF. DNA of the CDR3: TGCGCCAGCAGCCAAGCGGGAACCAACTATGGCTACACCTTC.

This rearrangement joins TRBV5-5 to TRBJ2-7; 10 positions match TRBD1. Germline CDR1 is SGHKS and CDR2 is YYEKEE (reference sequence). The junction had 7 bases not matched to a gene; V was cut back by 4 bases and J by 3 bases. The CDR3 contains 15 residues. CDR3 DNA: TGTGCCAGCAGCGTCTCCGGGACAGGGGACTACGAGCAGTACTTC. It encodes CASSVSGTGDYEQYF.

The DNA of the CDR3 is TGTGCCAGTAGTACCTCCGAAAGCAGGGACTATGGCTACACCTTC. It encodes CASSTSESRDYGYTF. This chain links TRBV19 with TRBJ1-2; D may be TRBD1 (5 bases). The CDR3 contains 15 residues. V was pared by 4 bases and J by 3 bases, with 15 bases between. Looked up from germline, CDR1 is LNHDA and CDR2 is SQIVND (reference sequence). The full variable domain, with the rest looked up from reference TRBV19 and TRBJ1-2, is DGGITQSPKYLFRKEGQNVTLSCEQNLNHDAMYWYRQDPGQGLRLIYYSQIVNDFQKGDIAEGYSVSREKKESFPLTVTSAQKNPTAFYLCASSTSESRDYGYTFGSGTRLTVV.

The count of this clone is one. The CDR3 loop is CASSRGAGPWETQYF. The CDR3, as DNA: TGCGCCAGCAGCCGGGGGGCGGGGCCCTGGGAGACCCAGTACTTC. The chain links TRBV4-1 to TRBJ2-5; D might be TRBD1 or TRBD2, each matching 6 bases. With 4 bases removed from V and 5 bases from J, the gap between germline ends came to 17 bases. The V gene's germline CDR1 is MGHRA and CDR2 YSYEKL. The CDR3 covers 15 residues.

The chain is built from TRBV5-6 and TRBJ1-5; weak D call: TRBD1 (5 bases). CDR3 size: 16 residues. Trimming took 4 bases from V and 3 from J, leaving 17 bases between them. Germline loops: CDR1 SGHDT, CDR2 YYEEEE. For the CDR3, the DNA is TGTGCCAGCAGCCGCCGTATTTTGGGGGACAATCAGCCCCAGCATTTT. As protein: CASSRRILGDNQPQHF.

This clone was detected only a few times. The J gene is TRBJ2-2, the V gene TRBV5-1; 10 nucleotides line up with TRBD1. Germline loops: CDR1 SGHRS, CDR2 YFSETQ. V gave up 0 bases and J gave up 4 bases; unmatched junction bases: 3. This CDR3 is 16 amino acids long. The CDR3 spells CASSLVRTGGTGELFF. CDR3 nucleotides: TGCGCCAGCAGCTTGGTTCGGACAGGGGGCACCGGGGAGCTGTTTTTT. Full variable domain (remainder filled in from reference TRBV5-1 and TRBJ2-2): KAGVTQTPRYLIKTRGQQVTLSCSPISGHRSVSWYQQTPGQGLQFLFEYFSETQRNKGNFPGRFSGRQFSNSRSEMNVSTLELGDSALYLCASSLVRTGGTGELFFGEGSRLTVL.

The CDR3 region is CASSQGADRGFNEQFF. The DNA of the CDR3 is TGTGCCAGCAGCCAGGGAGCGGACAGGGGGTTCAATGAGCAGTTCTTC. The rearrangement links TRBV7-9 to TRBJ2-1, with 10 bases lining up with TRBD1. The J segment lost 6 bases and the V segment lost 5 bases, leaving 10 bases of the junction unmatched. From germline, CDR1 is SEHNR and CDR2 FQNEAQ (reference sequence). The CDR3 totals 16 residues.